The entry below gives a single T cell receptor beta chain sequence along with its context. The sample originates from a study of blood T cell repertoires in COVID-19. Study-level information: Samples taken during acute and convalescent COVID-19 were collected in the United States, Italy and Spain. T cells, B-cell-depleted T cells, or PBMCs supplied cDNA or gDNA.

Profiling relied on immunoSEQ multiplex PCR, and the TCRdb table lists in-frame clones only, not all of them. The sample lists approximately 180,000 clones, approximately 83% occurring once. Germline CDR1 is SGHNT and CDR2 is YYREEE (reference sequence). This CDR3 comprises 14 residues. With 4 bases removed from V and 2 bases from J, the gap between germline ends came to 12 bases. The clonotype was recovered from a man aged 55 to 70 with acute or convalescent COVID-19. Sequencing input: peripheral blood. The V gene is TRBV5-4, the J gene TRBJ2-5, with TRBD2 as a possible D gene (6 bases). The CDR3 DNA is TGTGCCAGCAGCCGAGGTGGGGGGCAAGAGACCCAGTACTTC. This codes for CASSRGGGQETQYF.